This TCR beta chain was documented in a study of blood T cell repertoires in COVID-19. Recovered status in Cohort 3 required two negative PCRs, clearance, or symptom resolution. The ends lost 4 bases at V and 1 base at J; junction bases unmatched: 8. Looked up from germline, CDR1 is SGHRS and CDR2 is YFSETQ. CDR3 length equals 15 residues. Under the authors' procedure: Amplification of reference gene primers was used by the study to estimate nucleated cell counts. Libraries were prepared by immunoSEQ multiplex PCR; TCRdb keeps only in-frame clonotypes and omits some of them. V and J calls and clone size are copied from that table; D and trimming were computed from the DNA. This table holds approximately 470,000 clones, roughly 87% found once.

The sequenced material came from PBMCs or T cells enriched from blood (not recorded which). This clonotype was sampled from a woman aged 18-29 years who had recovered from COVID-19. V is TRBV5-1 and J is TRBJ2-7, with 7 nucleotides matching TRBD1. The CDR3 region is CASSLETGDSYEQYF. Here the CDR3 DNA reads TGCGCCAGCAGCCTAGAAACAGGGGATTCCTACGAGCAGTACTTC.